Listed below are T cell receptor beta chains from one sample, sequenced in a study of tumor-infiltrating lymphocytes in primary liver carcinoma. TCRdb called the multiplex PCR reads again in MiXCR, with one record for every CDR3 protein. The sample has about 310,000 distinct CDR3 sequences, approximately 58% seen once. The specimen was peripheral blood. These receptors were collected from a woman under 40 with primary liver carcinoma and hepatitis B virus infection. The CDR3 runs from the conserved cysteine through the conserved F or W. Fields, in order: J gene, V gene, D gene, clone size, CDR3 DNA, CDR3 protein. D genes are given only for firm matches. Only part of the rows carry a size: once, few, many, or a class if the clone is expanded.

j_call: TRBJ2-5
v_call: TRBV21-1
d_call: NA
clone_size: NA
cdr3_nt: TGTGCCAGCAGCATCCCGTTGGGGAATCTTTACTTC
cdr3_aa: CASSIPLGNLYF

j_call: TRBJ1-6
v_call: TRBV7-9
d_call: NA
clone_size: NA
cdr3_nt: TGTGCCAGCATCAAAACGGGGGTTGATTTACCCCTCCACTTT
cdr3_aa: CASIKTGVDLPLHF

j_call: TRBJ2-5
v_call: TRBV12-3/TRBV12-4
d_call: NA
clone_size: few
cdr3_nt: TGTGCCAGCAGTTTATCCCCGGCAGGGAGGGAGACCCAGTACTTC
cdr3_aa: CASSLSPAGRETQYF

j_call: TRBJ2-1
v_call: TRBV6-5
d_call: TRBD1
clone_size: NA
cdr3_nt: TGTGCCAGCAGAAGGACAGGGGGGAATAAGCAGTTCTTC
cdr3_aa: CASRRTGGNKQFF

j_call: TRBJ1-1
v_call: TRBV11-2
d_call: NA
clone_size: NA
cdr3_nt: TGTGTCAGCAGCCCCCTGGAGTATGGTAACACAGAAGCTTTCTTT
cdr3_aa: CVSSPLEYGNTEAFF

j_call: TRBJ2-7
v_call: TRBV2
d_call: NA
clone_size: few
cdr3_nt: TGTGCCAGCAACCTCCTCGAAGGCTACGAGCAGTACTTC
cdr3_aa: CASNLLEGYEQYF

j_call: TRBJ2-5
v_call: TRBV24-1
d_call: NA
clone_size: few
cdr3_nt: TGTGCCACCAGTGGTACAGGGATGGGCGAGACCCAGTACTTC
cdr3_aa: CATSGTGMGETQYF

j_call: TRBJ2-3
v_call: TRBV6-5
d_call: TRBD2
clone_size: NA
cdr3_nt: TGTGCCAGCAGTTACGGGACTCCAACTAGCGCAGATACGCAGTATTTT
cdr3_aa: CASSYGTPTSADTQYF

j_call: TRBJ2-7
v_call: TRBV12-3/TRBV12-4
d_call: NA
clone_size: many
cdr3_nt: TGTGCCAGCAGCCTATGGGGGCGCGACTACGAGCAGTACTTC
cdr3_aa: CASSLWGRDYEQYF

j_call: TRBJ2-7
v_call: TRBV12-3/TRBV12-4
d_call: NA
clone_size: few
cdr3_nt: TGTGCCAGCAGTTTATACGGACTCTCCTACGAGCAGTACTTC
cdr3_aa: CASSLYGLSYEQYF

j_call: TRBJ1-3
v_call: TRBV12-3/TRBV12-4
d_call: NA
clone_size: once
cdr3_nt: TGTACCAGCAGTCGAGGTCACGGAAACACCATATATTTT
cdr3_aa: CTSSRGHGNTIYF

j_call: TRBJ1-2
v_call: TRBV11-2
d_call: TRBD1
clone_size: once
cdr3_nt: TGTGTCAGCAGCTCTGGACAGGGGAAGACCTTC
cdr3_aa: CVSSSGQGKTF

j_call: TRBJ1-6
v_call: TRBV6-5
d_call: NA
clone_size: NA
cdr3_nt: TGTGTCAGCAGCTATTCGGGGATCCCAAATTCACCCCTCCACTTT
cdr3_aa: CVSSYSGIPNSPLHF

j_call: TRBJ2-7
v_call: TRBV29-1
d_call: NA
clone_size: NA
cdr3_nt: TGCTACGCCACTGGGGAAGACAAGGATTACTACGAGCAGTACTTC
cdr3_aa: CYATGEDKDYYEQYF